The text below deals with one T cell receptor delta chain. By sample share, this clone is large (0.1 to 1%). Its antigen is not yet known. No quality values exist for individual bases; no much larger clone is one base distant. The entry originates in a study of fetal and pediatric gammadelta thymocytes (dated by TCRdb to the early 2020s). About the full investigation: The bulk gammadelta thymocyte repertoires combined previously published and newly generated, unpublished data and were used to strengthen a single-cell study of gammadelta thymocyte development. A total of ten or so subjects, comprising 3 fetal thymus donors and 7 pediatric thymus donors, were covered by the bulk gammadelta thymocyte repertoire set. Bulk gammadelta thymocyte repertoires combined previously published data (refs 27,28) with unpublished data. To increase subject numbers and strengthen the CDR3 publicity analysis, bulk TCR repertoire data were added. General findings and caveats noted by the study authors: Compared with post-natal repertoires, fetal gammadelta thymocyte repertoires had previously been reported to be enriched for TRDV2, TRGV8 and TRGV9 usage, low N additions and public CDR3s.

For staining, thymocytes received Zombie NIR viability dye along with antibodies against CD3 (UCHT1), TCRgammadelta (11F2), TCRVgamma9 (IMMU360) and TCRVdelta2 (IMMU389). Bulk TRD and TRG CDR3 repertoires were produced separately from sorted Vgamma9Vdelta2 and nonVgamma9Vdelta2 gammadelta thymocytes taken from human fetal and pediatric thymuses. Pediatric thymus tissue was collected in Belgium from children having cardiac surgery. The ages of the pediatric thymus donors in the study ranged between roughly 1 and 12 years. Thymic cell suspensions were made from fetal and post-natal thymuses as previously described. CD3+ gammadeltaTCR+ Vgamma9+ Vdelta2+ cells were sorted as Vgamma9Vdelta2 thymocytes. Cells were sorted on a FACS Aria III cell sorter (BD Biosciences). The reads were generated on an Illumina MiSeq. On the study's bioinformatics: For publicity analysis, the Vgamma9Vdelta2 and nonVgamma9Vdelta2 bulk CDR3 files of each subject were merged into one combined repertoire per subject. CDR3 publicity was given a score from 0 to 19 by checking each amino acid sequence across 9 single-cell datasets and some eleven bulk repertoires with base R and dplyr. In TCRdb, clones were called once more from the public reads by CATT, and rows of identical DNA were later combined. The V and J calls follow TCRdb's processing rather than the paper's. In this sample the table shows fewer than 2,000 delta-chain clones, over 12% of which occur a single time. Clones ranked in the top ten supply roughly 7.2% of the sample.

The cysteine opens and the phenylalanine closes a CDR3 of 17 amino acids. The retained sequence is limited to the CDR3, 51 bases, with the frame set at the first base. Looking up the germline V gene yields CDR1 GEAIGNYY and CDR2 EKD. V is pruned by 2 bases and J by 1 base, leaving 12 bases of the junction without a gene match. The sequence derives from a child who underwent cardiac surgery and was recorded as healthy. Recombination linked TRDV2 to TRDJ1; TRDD3 matches 7 bases in the middle. The source material was Vgamma9Vdelta2 gamma-delta T cells from the thymus. The sample's cell subset or site, from its label and the paper: sorted CD3+gammadeltaTCR+Vgamma9+Vdelta2+ thymocytes. The DNA sequence is as follows: TGTGCCTGTGACAACGGTACTGGGGATCCCTGCACCGATAAACTCATCTTT. Translated, it gives CACDNGTGDPCTDKLIF.